This T cell receptor (beta chain) was obtained from a study of blood T cell repertoires in COVID-19. Produced via immunoSEQ multiplex PCR; TCRdb's table is partial and in-frame only. The sample has 250,000 to 350,000 clones, about 87% seen once. This CDR3 is 15 amino acids long. V lost 0 bases, J lost 2 bases, and 11 bases lay in between. The germline CDR1 and CDR2 sequences are LGHDT and YNNKEL (reference sequence). This chain uses TRBV3-1 (or the pseudogene TRBV3-2) with TRBJ2-7; perhaps TRBD1 as D (6 bases). The sample consisted of peripheral blood. The clonotype was recovered from a woman younger than 45 who had recovered from COVID-19. The CDR3 protein is CASSQDRRGTYEQYF. Here the CDR3 DNA reads TGTGCCAGCAGCCAAGATCGCAGGGGTACCTACGAGCAGTACTTC.